These 16 T cell receptor beta chains were sequenced from one sample in a study of T-cell reconstitution after alpha-beta-depleted transplantation in children. Unique molecular identifiers were incorporated when the TCRbeta library was constructed. TCRdb independently ran MiXCR on the PCR reads; one entry per CDR3 protein. This repertoire shows some 640,000 distinct CDR3 sequences, approximately 16% found once; its top ten account for 1.1%. The sequencing here drew on PBMCs from the stem cell graft donor, taken from the stem cell graft. The receptors were gathered from a human donor who donated a stem cell graft to a child with acute myeloid leukemia.

This rearrangement joins TRBV12-3 or TRBV12-4 to TRBJ2-2, with 7 bases identical to TRBD1. The CDR3 has 14 residues. V was pared by 6 bases and J by 6 bases, with 7 bases of the junction left unmatched. This CDR3 reads CASRPTGEPGELFF. For the CDR3, the DNA is TGTGCCAGCAGACCCACAGGGGAACCCGGGGAGCTGTTTTTT.

This clonotype came up a few times. The rearrangement joins TRBV20-1 to TRBJ1-3; D gene unclear. The germline V and J ends were trimmed by 6 bases and 1 base, with 10 bases remaining between them. The germline CDR1 and CDR2 sequences are DFQATT and SNEGSKA (reference sequence). CDR3 length: 13 amino acids. CDR3 sequence (DNA): TGCAGTGCCCTCGACCCGTCTGGAAACACCATATATTTT. Protein sequence: CSALDPSGNTIYF.

In its sample, this clonotype was seen many times. The V gene is TRBV20-1, the J gene TRBJ2-5; D is possibly TRBD2 (7 bases). The CDR3 totals 13 residues. Trimming removed 3 bases at V and 2 bases at J, with 10 bases between. CDR1 is DFQATT, CDR2 SNEGSKA, per germline (reference sequence). The CDR3 loop is CSASGGPQETQYF. Written as DNA, the CDR3 is TGCAGTGCTAGCGGGGGGCCTCAAGAGACCCAGTACTTC.

The rearrangement joins TRBV5-1 to TRBJ2-7; D possibly corresponds to TRBD1 (6 bases). Germline assignment: CDR1 SGHRS and CDR2 YFSETQ. This CDR3 contains 17 residues. V was cut by 4 bases and J by 0 bases, with 20 bases left in between. This chain's CDR3 is CASSRGEQGISSYEQYF. CDR3 coding DNA: TGCGCCAGCAGCCGTGGGGAACAGGGAATCTCCTCCTACGAGCAGTACTTC.

The genes are TRBV20-1 and TRBJ2-5; 8 bases align to TRBD1. The V gene end was trimmed by 5 bases and the J gene end by 9 bases; junction bases not matched to a gene: 8. In germline, CDR1 is DFQATT, CDR2 SNEGSKA (reference sequence). CDR3 size: 12 residues. The CDR3 loop reads CSAPWLDRAQYF. DNA for the CDR3: TGCAGTGCTCCTTGGTTGGACAGGGCCCAGTACTTC.

This clonotype has ten or more counts. The CDR3: CSASRASGGSNEQFF. As DNA, the CDR3 is TGCAGTGCTAGCCGGGCTAGCGGGGGTAGCAATGAGCAGTTCTTC. The J gene is TRBJ2-1, the V gene TRBV20-1, with 10 bases lining up with TRBD2. Germline V gives CDR1 DFQATT, CDR2 SNEGSKA (reference sequence). V shed 3 bases, J shed 6 bases, and the junction held 8 bases outside the gene matches. This CDR3 is 15 amino acids long.

This rearrangement joins TRBV12-3 or TRBV12-4 to TRBJ2-1; no clear D. The V and J ends lost 5 bases and 5 bases respectively, with 7 bases between them. The CDR3 is 12 amino acids. The CDR3 DNA follows: TGTGCCAGCAGTCACCGGGACAATGAGCAGTTCTTC. Protein: CASSHRDNEQFF.

The V call is TRBV7-2, the J call TRBJ1-4; 7 bases are shared with TRBD1. Germline V gene data show CDR1 as SGHTA and CDR2 as FQGNSA. The ends lost 5 bases at V and 6 bases at J; junction bases unmatched: 6. The CDR3 has 14 residues. The CDR3 region has the DNA TGTGCCAGCAGCCCCTGGACAGGTTATGAAAAACTGTTTTTT. This sequence encodes CASSPWTGYEKLFF. Full variable domain (outside the CDR3, taken from reference TRBV7-2 and TRBJ1-4): GAGVSQSPSNKVTEKGKDVELRCDPISGHTALYWYRQSLGQGLEFLIYFQGNSAPDKSGLPSDRFSAERTGGSVSTLTIQRTQQEDSAVYLCASSPWTGYEKLFFGSGTQLSVL.

In this sample, this clonotype turned up many times. This rearrangement joins TRBV7-2 to TRBJ2-1; perhaps D is TRBD1 or TRBD2 (5 bases each). The CDR3 runs 15 residues. V lost 5 bases and J 0 bases, leaving 11 bases between the germline ends. Germline assignment: CDR1 SGHTA and CDR2 FQGNSA. For the CDR3, the DNA is TGTGCCAGCAGCCGGGACGTTAGCTCCTACAATGAGCAGTTCTTC. Its protein product is CASSRDVSSYNEQFF. Full variable domain (remainder filled in from reference TRBV7-2 and TRBJ2-1): GAGVSQSPSNKVTEKGKDVELRCDPISGHTALYWYRQSLGQGLEFLIYFQGNSAPDKSGLPSDRFSAERTGGSVSTLTIQRTQQEDSAVYLCASSRDVSSYNEQFFGPGTRLTVL.

This sequence joins TRBV4-1 and TRBJ2-7; D gene ambiguous. V lost 0 bases and J lost 7, with 10 bases in between. The CDR3 has 13 amino acids. Germline lookup yields CDR1 MGHRA and CDR2 YSYEKL. The CDR3 region is CASSQDPVLEQYF. DNA of the CDR3: TGCGCCAGCAGCCAAGATCCAGTTCTGGAGCAGTACTTC.

Ten or more counts support this clonotype. The V and J genes are TRBV20-1 and TRBJ2-5, with D perhaps TRBD1 (5 bases). The CDR3 is 16 amino acids. CDR1 is DFQATT and CDR2 is SNEGSKA in the germline V gene (reference sequence). V was clipped by 1 base and J by 4 bases, with 19 bases between them. The CDR3, as DNA: TGCAGTGCTAGAGCCCTCTGGGAAGGGGTGGGAGAGACCCAGTACTTC. It yields the protein CSARALWEGVGETQYF.

This chain connects TRBV5-1 to TRBJ1-2; D is uncertain. Trimming removed 0 bases at V and 0 bases at J, with 12 bases between. The CDR3 is made up of 16 amino acids. CDR1 SGHRS and CDR2 YFSETQ come from the germline V gene. The CDR3, as DNA: TGCGCCAGCAGCTTGGGTAGGGAAGGCGCTAACTATGGCTACACCTTC. Protein product: CASSLGREGANYGYTF.

The V call is TRBV7-7, the J call TRBJ2-2; D is perhaps TRBD1 (6 bases). V lost 5 bases and J 7 bases, leaving 14 bases between the germline ends. The germline gives CDR1 SSHAT, CDR2 FNYEAQ (reference sequence). The length of the CDR3 is 14 residues. Written as DNA, the CDR3 is TGTGCCAGCAGCATTCGGACAGCCGTCGGGGAGCTGTTTTTT. Amino acids: CASSIRTAVGELFF.

This clonotype was seen only a few times. The chain couples TRBV5-4 to TRBJ2-3, with TRBD2 matching over 8 bases. Germline V gene data show CDR1 as SGHNT and CDR2 as YYREEE (reference sequence). V was pared by 5 bases and J by 4 bases, with 9 bases of the junction left unmatched. CDR3 length: 15 residues. The CDR3 spells CASSPGGGRADTQYF. The CDR3 DNA reads TGTGCCAGCAGTCCCGGGGGGGGGCGGGCAGATACGCAGTATTTT.

This clonotype was found a few times. The chain is built from TRBV5-1 and TRBJ2-4, with 7 positions matching TRBD1. Trimming removed 4 bases from V and 1 base from J; junction bases left unmatched: 8. Germline values: CDR1 SGHRS, CDR2 YFSETQ. The CDR3 runs to 16 residues. CDR3 DNA sequence: TGCGCCAGCAGCCGTACAGGGGATTGGGCCAAAAACATTCAGTACTTC. It encodes CASSRTGDWAKNIQYF.

This clonotype appeared a few times. The chain is built from TRBV10-2 and TRBJ2-7, with D tentatively TRBD1 or TRBD2 (5 bases each). Germline V gene data show CDR1 as WSHSY and CDR2 as SAAADI. V dropped 5 bases and J dropped 2 bases, with 13 bases sitting between them. This CDR3 spans 14 amino acids. The CDR3 is CASSPGTPPYEQYV. The CDR3 DNA sequence: TGCGCCAGCAGTCCCGGGACGCCTCCCTACGAGCAGTACGTC.